One and the same sample provided the 5 T cell receptor beta chains below, sequenced in a study of shared clonotypes between healthy human individuals. Assay used: immunoSEQ multiplex PCR; TCRdb lists only in-frame clones, some missing. The sample records 2.3 million or so clones, 85% to 95% being singletons. Sequences were obtained from naive CD4+ T cells from PBMCs. The subset here: CD45RA+ positively selected. The receptor source for this set is a man between 18 and 35 years old in good health. Some clones in this sample may be carry-over from other donors' samples.

The chain uses TRBV4-1 and TRBJ2-7; 13 nucleotides match TRBD2. Unmatched junction bases numbered 19, after V lost 2 bases and J lost 6 bases. Germline V gene sequence: CDR1 MGHRA, CDR2 YSYEKL. There are 20 residues in the CDR3. The CDR3 DNA reads TGCGCCAGCAGCCAACCCACCGCAAGACTAGCGGGAGGAAGGCCAGCCGAGCAGTACTTC. This sequence encodes CASSQPTARLAGGRPAEQYF.

The rearrangement joins TRBV19 to TRBJ2-7; D not certain. CDR3 length: 15 residues. V shed 4 bases and J shed 2 bases, with 15 bases lying between them. Germline V gene data show CDR1 as LNHDA and CDR2 as SQIVND (reference sequence). The CDR3 DNA follows: TGTGCCAGTAGTACCTATCTAAGAGCCCCCTACGAGCAGTACTTC. As protein: CASSTYLRAPYEQYF.

The V and J genes are TRBV19 and TRBJ1-5; 7 positions agree with TRBD1. The CDR3 totals 15 residues. The germline V gene encodes CDR1 LNHDA and CDR2 SQIVND (reference sequence). Unmatched junction bases numbered 5, after V lost 2 bases and J lost 4 bases. The CDR3 nucleotides are TGTGCCAGTAGTATACATAGGGGGCTGAATCAGCCCCAGCATTTT. Amino acid sequence: CASSIHRGLNQPQHF.

V and J are TRBV7-9 and TRBJ1-4; D is unclear. Germline V gene data show CDR1 as SEHNR and CDR2 as FQNEAQ (reference sequence). Trimming took 1 base from V and 0 from J, leaving 6 bases between them. The CDR3 runs to 15 residues. CDR3 loop: CASSLDTATNEKLFF. In DNA form, the CDR3 reads TGTGCCAGCAGCTTAGATACAGCAACTAATGAAAAACTGTTTTTT.

The chain links TRBV5-1 to TRBJ2-1; a possible D gene is TRBD1 (6 bases). The germline gives CDR1 SGHRS, CDR2 YFSETQ. The V end lost 1 base, the J end lost 0 bases, and 11 bases lay between the germline ends. The CDR3 totals 16 residues. The CDR3 region is CASSLRPDSSYNEQFF. The CDR3 DNA sequence: TGCGCCAGCAGCTTGCGTCCGGACAGCTCCTACAATGAGCAGTTCTTC.